This entry describes one T cell receptor beta chain. This sample stems from a study of blood T cell repertoires in COVID-19. Sequencing used immunoSEQ multiplex PCR; TCRdb keeps in-frame clones, though not all of them. The sample comprises about 350,000 clones, around nine tenths of which are singletons, and about 7.6% rests with the top ten. Germline values: CDR1 WSHSY, CDR2 SAAADI. The V end was cut by 0 bases, the J end by 8 bases, with 17 bases between. The CDR3 consists of 16 residues. The sequence was collected from a woman aged 55-69 years with COVID-19, enrolled during active disease. The V call is TRBV10-2, the J call TRBJ2-1; D may be TRBD2 (5 bases). Sequences were obtained from peripheral blood. The CDR3 DNA follows: TGCGCCAGCAGTGAGTCGACTAATCGGCTTCGTTATGAGCAGTTCTTC. It specifies CASSESTNRLRYEQFF.